One and the same sample provided the 4 T cell receptor beta chains below, sequenced in a study of regulatory T cells in long-lasting Graves disease. Combining iRepertoire HTBI primers with Arm-PCR of CDR3 regions, the authors built TCR beta libraries. MiXCR was run by TCRdb on the multiplex PCR reads, yielding one entry per CDR3 protein. This table holds about 460,000 distinct CDR3 sequences, less than 25% found once. Time point meaning: persistent/refractory GD, antithyroid drugs over 5 years with positive TRAb. RNA extracted from PBMCs served as the sequencing template. Here the sequenced sample was peripheral blood mononuclear cells (PBMCs), taken when the disease was refractory, from a patient treated with antithyroid drugs. Receptor source: a female donor with Graves disease.

This clonotype came up a few times. A much larger clone is a single base away; this may be a read error. The V gene is TRBV6-2 or TRBV6-3, the J gene TRBJ2-7; the match to TRBD2 covers 9 bases. J gave up 1 base and V 2 bases, and 6 bases lay outside the gene matches. Germline CDR1 is MNHEY and CDR2 is SVGEGT. This CDR3 comprises 16 residues. CDR3 sequence: CASSYPGTSSSYEQYF. In DNA, the CDR3 is TGTGCCAGCAGTTACCCAGGGACTAGCAGTTCCTACGAGCAGTACTTC.

This clonotype came up many times. This chain connects TRBV6-5 to TRBJ1-2; D not certain. The CDR3 extends over 13 amino acids. Trimming stripped 2 bases from V and 6 bases from J, with 10 bases between. The germline V gene encodes CDR1 MNHEY and CDR2 SVGAGI. The CDR3, as DNA: TGTGCCAGCAGTTACCCGGGAGCGGATGGCTACACCTTC. It encodes CASSYPGADGYTF.

This clonotype was observed many times. V is TRBV12-3 or TRBV12-4 and J is TRBJ2-6; 8 bases match TRBD1. With 6 bases clipped from V and 0 bases from J, the junction kept 19 bases outside the gene matches. The CDR3 spans 21 residues. CDR3 amino acids: CASSGRRTGLLSHSGANVLTF. The DNA for the CDR3 is TGTGCCAGCAGCGGTCGACGGACAGGGTTACTCTCCCACTCTGGGGCCAACGTCCTGACTTTC.

In its sample, this clonotype was seen many times. The chain joins TRBV29-1 to TRBJ2-5; D is unresolved. Germline V gene lookup returns CDR1 SQVTM and CDR2 ANQGSEA. Between the trimmed V and J ends, which lost 6 bases and 4 bases, there was a span of 6 bases. The CDR3 covers 10 residues. The CDR3, as DNA: TGCAGCGTGGAGACAGAGACCCAGTACTTC. This encodes CSVETETQYF.